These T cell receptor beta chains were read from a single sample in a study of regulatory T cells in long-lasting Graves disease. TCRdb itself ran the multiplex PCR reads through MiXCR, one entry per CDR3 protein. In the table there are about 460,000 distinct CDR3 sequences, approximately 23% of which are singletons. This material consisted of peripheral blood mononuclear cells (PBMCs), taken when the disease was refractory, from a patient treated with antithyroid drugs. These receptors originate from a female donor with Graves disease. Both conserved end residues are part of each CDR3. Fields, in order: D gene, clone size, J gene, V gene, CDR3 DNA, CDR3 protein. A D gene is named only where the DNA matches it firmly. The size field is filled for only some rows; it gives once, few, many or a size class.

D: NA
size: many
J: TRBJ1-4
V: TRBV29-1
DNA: TGCAGCGTTGAACCGCGCGGAACTAATGAAAAACTGTTTTTT
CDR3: CSVEPRGTNEKLFF

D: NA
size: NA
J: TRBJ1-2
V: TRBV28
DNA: TGTGCCAGCAGTCCCGGGGGGGGCGCTAACTATGGCTACACCTTC
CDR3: CASSPGGGANYGYTF

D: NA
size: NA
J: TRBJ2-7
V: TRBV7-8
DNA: TGTGCCAGCAGCTTAGACGGGCCCGTGAGCGGTTTACGACCCTACGAGCAGTACTTC
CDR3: CASSLDGPVSGLRPYEQYF

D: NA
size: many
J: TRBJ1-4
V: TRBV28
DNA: TGTGCCAGCAGTTTTGTCAGGGGCAATGAAAAACTGTTTTTT
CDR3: CASSFVRGNEKLFF

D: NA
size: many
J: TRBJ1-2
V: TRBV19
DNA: TGTGCCAGTAGTATGAGGGGGGCCAGCTATGGCTACACCTTC
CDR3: CASSMRGASYGYTF

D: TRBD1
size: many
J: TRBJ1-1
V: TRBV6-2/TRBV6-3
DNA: TGTGCCAGCAGTTACGGGGACAGGGGAGCTTTCTTT
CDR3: CASSYGDRGAFF

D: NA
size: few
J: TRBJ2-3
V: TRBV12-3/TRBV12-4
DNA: TGTGCCAGCAGCCCACCGGGGCAAGATACGCAGTATTTT
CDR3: CASSPPGQDTQYF

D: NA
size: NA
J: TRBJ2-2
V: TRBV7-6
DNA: TGTGCCAGCAGCCCTCGACAGAGCCTGAACACCGGGGAGCTGTTTTTT
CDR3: CASSPRQSLNTGELFF

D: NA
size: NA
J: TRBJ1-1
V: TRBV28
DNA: TGTGCCAGCAATGTCCGCCGGGTCATTTTGAACACTGAAGCTTTCTTT
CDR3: CASNVRRVILNTEAFF

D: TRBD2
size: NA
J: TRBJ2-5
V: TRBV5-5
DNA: TGTGCCAGCAGCCTACGGATCAACGGACTAGGCCAAGAGACCCAGTACTTC
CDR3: CASSLRINGLGQETQYF

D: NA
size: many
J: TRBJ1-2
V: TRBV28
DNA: TGTGCCAGCAGTTTATCCAGGGGCGGCTATGGCTACACCTTC
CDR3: CASSLSRGGYGYTF

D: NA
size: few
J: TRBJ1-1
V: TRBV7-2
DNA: TGTGCCAGCAGCCCACCGGGACACCTGACGGGAGCTTTCTTT
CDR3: CASSPPGHLTGAFF

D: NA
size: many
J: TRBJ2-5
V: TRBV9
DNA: TGTGCCAGCAGCGTAGGAGGAGTACGGTTGGAGACCCAGTACTTC
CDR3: CASSVGGVRLETQYF

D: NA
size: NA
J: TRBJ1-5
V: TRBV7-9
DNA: TGTGCCAGCAGCTTAGGACAGCATTATAGCAATCAGCCCCAGCATTTT
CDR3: CASSLGQHYSNQPQHF

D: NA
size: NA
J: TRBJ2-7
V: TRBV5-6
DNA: TGTGCCAGCAGCCCCCATGGCCAGGTCTTCGAGCAGTACTTC
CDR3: CASSPHGQVFEQYF

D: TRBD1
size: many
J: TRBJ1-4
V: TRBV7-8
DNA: TGTGCCAGCAGCTTAGCACAGGGGGCTAGTGAAAAACTGTTTTTT
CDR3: CASSLAQGASEKLFF

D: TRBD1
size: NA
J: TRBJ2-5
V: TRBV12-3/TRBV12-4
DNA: TGTGCCAGCAGCTCCGGATGGGGACAGGGCCAAGAGACCCAGTACTTC
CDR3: CASSSGWGQGQETQYF

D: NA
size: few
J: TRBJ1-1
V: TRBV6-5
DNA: TGTGCCAGCAGTTACCTCGACAGCATGAACACTGAAGCTTTCTTT
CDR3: CASSYLDSMNTEAFF

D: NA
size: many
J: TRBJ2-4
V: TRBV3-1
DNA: TGTGCCAGCAGCCAAGCGGGGCCCAAAAACATTCAGTACTTC
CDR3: CASSQAGPKNIQYF

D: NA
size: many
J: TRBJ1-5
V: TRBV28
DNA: TGTGCCAGCAGGGGGGCTTTCGGGCAGCCCCAGCATTTT
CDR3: CASRGAFGQPQHF

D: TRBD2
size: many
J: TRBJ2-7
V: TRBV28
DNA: TGTGCCAGCTCGGGACTAGGAGTAAACGAGCAGTACTTC
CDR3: CASSGLGVNEQYF

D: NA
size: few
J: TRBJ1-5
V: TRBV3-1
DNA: TGTGCCAGCAGCCAAGATTCGGGGAGCAATCAGCCCCAGCATTTT
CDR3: CASSQDSGSNQPQHF

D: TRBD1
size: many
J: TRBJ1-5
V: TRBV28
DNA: TGTGCCAGCAGTTACCCGACAGGGGGTGAATCAATGCAGCCCCAGCATTTT
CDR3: CASSYPTGGESMQPQHF

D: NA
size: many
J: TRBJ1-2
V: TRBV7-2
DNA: TGTGCCAGCAGCTCCAGGGAACTGGGTGGCTACACCTTC
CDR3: CASSSRELGGYTF

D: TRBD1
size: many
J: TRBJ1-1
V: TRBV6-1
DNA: TGTGCCGCATCGACAGGGGTGTCCACTGAAGCTTTCTTT
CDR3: CAASTGVSTEAFF

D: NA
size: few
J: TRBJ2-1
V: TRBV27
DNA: TGTGCCAGCACTTCCGGAGGATTCAATGAGCAGTTCTTC
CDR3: CASTSGGFNEQFF

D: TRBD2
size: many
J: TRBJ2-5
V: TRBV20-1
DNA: TGCAGTGCTCGTTATGGACTAGCGGGAGGAGAGACCCAGTACTTC
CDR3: CSARYGLAGGETQYF

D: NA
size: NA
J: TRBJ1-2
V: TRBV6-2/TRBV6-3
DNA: TGTGCCAGCAGTCACCTCGCGGAGTATAACTATGGCTACACCTTC
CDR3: CASSHLAEYNYGYTF

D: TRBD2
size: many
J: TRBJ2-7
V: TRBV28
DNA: TGTGCCAGCAGTCCTTGGACTAGCGGGGTCTCCTACGAGCAGTACTTC
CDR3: CASSPWTSGVSYEQYF

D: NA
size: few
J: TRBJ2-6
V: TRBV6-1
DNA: TGTGCCAGCAGTGAGCCCCTGGGGGCTGGGGCCAACGTCCTGACTTTC
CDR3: CASSEPLGAGANVLTF

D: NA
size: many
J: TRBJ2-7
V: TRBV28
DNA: TGTGCCAGCAGTTTGGAGGGAGTTTTCTACGAGCAGTACTTC
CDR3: CASSLEGVFYEQYF

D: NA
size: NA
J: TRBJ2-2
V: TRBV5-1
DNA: TGCGCCAGCAGCCCACAGGACTCTAACACCGGGGAGCTGTTTTTT
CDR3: CASSPQDSNTGELFF

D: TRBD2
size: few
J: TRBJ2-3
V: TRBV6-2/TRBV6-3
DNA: TGTGCCAGCAGTTACCCGAATCCGGGGGGGGGTAGCACAGATACGCAGTATTTT
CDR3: CASSYPNPGGGSTDTQYF

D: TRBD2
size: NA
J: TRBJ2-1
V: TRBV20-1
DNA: TGCAGTGCTAGCCCCGGGCTAGCGGGGCGCAATGAGCAGTTCTTC
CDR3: CSASPGLAGRNEQFF

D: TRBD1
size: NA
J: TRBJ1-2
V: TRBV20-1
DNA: TGCAGTGCAACACACAGGGGACCCTCCTATGGCTACACCTTC
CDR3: CSATHRGPSYGYTF

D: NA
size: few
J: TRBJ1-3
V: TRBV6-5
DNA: TGTGCCAGCAGTTTTGGGGGGCCCAGCTCTGGAAACTCCATATATTTT
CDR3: CASSFGGPSSGNSIYF

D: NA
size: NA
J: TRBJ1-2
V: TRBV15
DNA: TGTGCCACCAGCAGCTACGACATTTTCAACTATGGCTACACCTTC
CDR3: CATSSYDIFNYGYTF

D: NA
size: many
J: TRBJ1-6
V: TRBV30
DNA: TGTGCCTGGAGTGTAAGGCCGAATTCACCCCTCCACTTT
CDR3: CAWSVRPNSPLHF

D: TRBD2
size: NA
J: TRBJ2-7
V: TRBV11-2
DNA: TGTGCCAGCAGCCGAGCTAGCGGGAGGAACCGCTACGAGCAGTACTTC
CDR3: CASSRASGRNRYEQYF

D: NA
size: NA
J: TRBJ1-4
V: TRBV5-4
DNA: TGTGCCAGCAGCCACGGAGCAGGGGATAATGAAAAACTGTTTTTT
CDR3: CASSHGAGDNEKLFF

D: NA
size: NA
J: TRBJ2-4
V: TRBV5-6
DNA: TGTGCCAGCAGCTTGTGGCACCTAGCCAAAAACATTCAGTACTTC
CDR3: CASSLWHLAKNIQYF

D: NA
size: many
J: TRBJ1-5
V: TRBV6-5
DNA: TGTGCCAGCAGTTACGGGCGATTCCAGCCCCAGCATTTT
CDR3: CASSYGRFQPQHF

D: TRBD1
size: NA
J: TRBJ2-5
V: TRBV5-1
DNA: TGCGCCAGCAGCACCGGGACAGGGAGAGAGACCCAGTACTTC
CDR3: CASSTGTGRETQYF